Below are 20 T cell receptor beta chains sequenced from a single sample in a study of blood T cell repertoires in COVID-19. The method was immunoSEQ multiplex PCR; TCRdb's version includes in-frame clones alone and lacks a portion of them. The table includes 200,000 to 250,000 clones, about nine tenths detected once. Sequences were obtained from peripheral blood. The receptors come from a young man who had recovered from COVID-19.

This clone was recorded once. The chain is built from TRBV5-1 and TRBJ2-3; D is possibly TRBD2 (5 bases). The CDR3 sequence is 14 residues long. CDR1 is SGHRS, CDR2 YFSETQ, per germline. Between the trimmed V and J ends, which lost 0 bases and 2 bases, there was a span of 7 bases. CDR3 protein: CASSLVTITDTQYF. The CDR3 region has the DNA TGCGCCAGCAGCTTGGTGACTATCACAGATACGCAGTATTTT.

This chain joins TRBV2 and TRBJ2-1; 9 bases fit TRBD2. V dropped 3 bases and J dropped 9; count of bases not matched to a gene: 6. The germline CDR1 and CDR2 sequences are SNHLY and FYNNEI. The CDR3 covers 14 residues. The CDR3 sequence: CASSDRLAGTEQFF. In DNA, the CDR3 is TGTGCCAGCAGTGACAGGCTAGCGGGGACTGAGCAGTTCTTC.

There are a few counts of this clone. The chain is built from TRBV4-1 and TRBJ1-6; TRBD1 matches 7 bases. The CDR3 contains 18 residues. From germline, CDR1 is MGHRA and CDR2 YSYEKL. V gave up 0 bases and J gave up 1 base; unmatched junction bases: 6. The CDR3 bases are TGCGCCAGCAGCCAAGAAAACAGGGGACTGTCCTATAATTCACCCCTCCACTTT. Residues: CASSQENRGLSYNSPLHF.

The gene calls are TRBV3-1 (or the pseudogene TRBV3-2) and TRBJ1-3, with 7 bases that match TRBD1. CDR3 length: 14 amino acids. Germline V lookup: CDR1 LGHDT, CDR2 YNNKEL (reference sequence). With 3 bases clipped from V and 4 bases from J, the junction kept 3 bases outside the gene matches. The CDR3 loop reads CASSHPDRGNTIYF. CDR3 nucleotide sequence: TGTGCCAGCAGCCATCCGGACAGGGGAAACACCATATATTTT.

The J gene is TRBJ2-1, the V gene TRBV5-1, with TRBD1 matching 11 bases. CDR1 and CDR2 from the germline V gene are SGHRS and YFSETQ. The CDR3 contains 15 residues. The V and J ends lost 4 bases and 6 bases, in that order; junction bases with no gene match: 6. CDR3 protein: CASSLQGQGVNEQFF. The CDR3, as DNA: TGCGCCAGCAGCCTGCAGGGACAGGGGGTCAATGAGCAGTTCTTC.

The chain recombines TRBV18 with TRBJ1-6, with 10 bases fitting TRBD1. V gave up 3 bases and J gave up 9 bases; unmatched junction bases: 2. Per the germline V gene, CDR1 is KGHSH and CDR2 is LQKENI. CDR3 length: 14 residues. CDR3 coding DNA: TGTGCCAGCTCACCGGGACAGGGGACTTCACCCCTCCACTTT. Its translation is CASSPGQGTSPLHF.

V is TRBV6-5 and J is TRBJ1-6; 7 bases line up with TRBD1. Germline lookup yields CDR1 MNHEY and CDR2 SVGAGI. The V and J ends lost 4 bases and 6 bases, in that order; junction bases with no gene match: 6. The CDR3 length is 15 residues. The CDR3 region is CASSLKGAGNSPLHF. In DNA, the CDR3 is TGTGCCAGCAGTTTAAAGGGGGCTGGTAATTCACCCCTCCACTTT.

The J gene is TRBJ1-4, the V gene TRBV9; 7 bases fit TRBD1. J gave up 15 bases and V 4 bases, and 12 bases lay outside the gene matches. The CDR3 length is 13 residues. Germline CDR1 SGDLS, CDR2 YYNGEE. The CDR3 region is CASSPPGGQLLFF. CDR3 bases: TGTGCCAGCAGCCCCCCAGGGGGGCAGCTGTTGTTTTTT.

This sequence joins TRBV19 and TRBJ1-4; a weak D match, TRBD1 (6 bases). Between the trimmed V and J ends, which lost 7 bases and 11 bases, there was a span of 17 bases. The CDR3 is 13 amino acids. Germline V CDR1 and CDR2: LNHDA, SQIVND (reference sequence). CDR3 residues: CASIGGGRRKLFF. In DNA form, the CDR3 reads TGTGCCAGTATTGGGGGGGGCCGAAGGAAACTGTTTTTT. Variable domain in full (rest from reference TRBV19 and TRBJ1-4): DGGITQSPKYLFRKEGQNVTLSCEQNLNHDAMYWYRQDPGQGLRLIYYSQIVNDFQKGDIAEGYSVSREKKESFPLTVTSAQKNPTAFYLCASIGGGRRKLFFGSGTQLSVL.

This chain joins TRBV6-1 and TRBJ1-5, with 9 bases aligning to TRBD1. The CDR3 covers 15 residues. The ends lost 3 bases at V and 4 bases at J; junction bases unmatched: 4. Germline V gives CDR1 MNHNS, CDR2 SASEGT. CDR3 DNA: TGTGCCAGCAGTGAGGGGACAGGGATTAATCAGCCCCAGCATTTT. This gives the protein CASSEGTGINQPQHF.

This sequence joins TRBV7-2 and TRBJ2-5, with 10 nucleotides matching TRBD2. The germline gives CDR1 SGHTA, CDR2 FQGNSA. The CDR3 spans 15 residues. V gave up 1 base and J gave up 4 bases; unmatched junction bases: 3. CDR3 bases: TGTGCCAGCAGCTTAGTAGCGGGGGGAGGAGAGACCCAGTACTTC. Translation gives CASSLVAGGGETQYF. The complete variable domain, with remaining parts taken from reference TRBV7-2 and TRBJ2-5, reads GAGVSQSPSNKVTEKGKDVELRCDPISGHTALYWYRQSLGQGLEFLIYFQGNSAPDKSGLPSDRFSAERTGGSVSTLTIQRTQQEDSAVYLCASSLVAGGGETQYFGPGTRLLVL.

For the CDR3, the DNA is TGTGCCAGCAGCTTGCTAGGGGAAGGAGGGATAGGGCCCCAGCATTTT. Translation: CASSLLGEGGIGPQHF. V gene TRBV5-6 combines with J gene TRBJ1-5, with D possibly being TRBD1 (5 bases). Germline CDR1 reads SGHDT; CDR2 reads YYEEEE. The CDR3 is made up of 16 amino acids. V gave up 1 base and J gave up 9 bases, with 20 bases separating them.

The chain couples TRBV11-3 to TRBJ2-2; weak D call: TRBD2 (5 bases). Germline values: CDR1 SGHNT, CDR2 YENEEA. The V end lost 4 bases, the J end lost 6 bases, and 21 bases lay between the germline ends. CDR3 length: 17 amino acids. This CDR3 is CASSSDSSSRWAGELFF. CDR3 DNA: TGTGCCAGCAGCTCGGATTCTAGCTCCCGGTGGGCCGGGGAGCTGTTTTTT.

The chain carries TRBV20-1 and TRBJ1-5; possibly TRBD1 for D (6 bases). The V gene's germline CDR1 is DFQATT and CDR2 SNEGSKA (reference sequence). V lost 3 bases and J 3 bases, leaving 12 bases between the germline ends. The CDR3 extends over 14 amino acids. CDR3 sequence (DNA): TGCAGTGCTAGTCCCAGGGGCGCCAATCAGCCCCAGCATTTT. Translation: CSASPRGANQPQHF.

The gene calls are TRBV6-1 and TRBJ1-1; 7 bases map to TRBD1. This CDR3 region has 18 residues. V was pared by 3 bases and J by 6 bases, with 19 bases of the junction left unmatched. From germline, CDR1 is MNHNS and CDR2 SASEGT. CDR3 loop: CASSDQRGQSSTGPEAFF. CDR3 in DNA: TGTGCCAGCAGTGATCAAAGGGGGCAGAGTAGTACTGGCCCTGAAGCTTTCTTT.

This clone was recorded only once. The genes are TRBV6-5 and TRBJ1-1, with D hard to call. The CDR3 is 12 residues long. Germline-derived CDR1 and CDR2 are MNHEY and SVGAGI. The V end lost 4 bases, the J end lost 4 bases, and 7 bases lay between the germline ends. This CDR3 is CASSSLSTEAFF. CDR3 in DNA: TGTGCCAGCAGTTCTTTGAGCACTGAAGCTTTCTTT.

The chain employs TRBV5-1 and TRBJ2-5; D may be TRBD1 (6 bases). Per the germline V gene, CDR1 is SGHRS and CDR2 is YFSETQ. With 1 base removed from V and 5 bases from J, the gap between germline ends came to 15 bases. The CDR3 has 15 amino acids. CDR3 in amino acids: CASSLPTWGRETQYF. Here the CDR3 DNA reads TGCGCCAGCAGCTTGCCAACTTGGGGGCGTGAGACCCAGTACTTC.

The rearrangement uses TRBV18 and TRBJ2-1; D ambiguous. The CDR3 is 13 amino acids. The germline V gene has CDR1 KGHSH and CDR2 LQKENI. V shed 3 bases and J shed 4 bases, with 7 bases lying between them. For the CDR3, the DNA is TGTGCCAGCTCACCCCCTAGTTACAATGAGCAGTTCTTC. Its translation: CASSPPSYNEQFF. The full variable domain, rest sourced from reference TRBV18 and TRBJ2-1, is NAGVMQNPRHLVRRRGQEARLRCSPMKGHSHVYWYRQLPEEGLKFMVYLQKENIIDESGMPKERFSAEFPKEGPSILRIQQVVRGDSAAYFCASSPPSYNEQFFGPGTRLTVL.

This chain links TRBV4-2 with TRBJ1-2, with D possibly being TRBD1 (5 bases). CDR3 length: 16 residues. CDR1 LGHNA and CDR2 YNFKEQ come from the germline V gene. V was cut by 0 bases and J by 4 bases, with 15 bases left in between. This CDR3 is CASSQETVTTFYGYTF. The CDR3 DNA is TGTGCCAGCAGCCAAGAGACAGTCACGACTTTCTATGGCTACACCTTC.

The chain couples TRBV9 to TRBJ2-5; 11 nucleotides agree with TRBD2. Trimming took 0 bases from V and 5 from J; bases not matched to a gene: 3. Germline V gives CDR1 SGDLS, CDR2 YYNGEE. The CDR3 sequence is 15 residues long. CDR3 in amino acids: CASSVAVAGGETQYF. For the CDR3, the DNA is TGTGCCAGCAGCGTAGCTGTAGCGGGGGGGGAGACCCAGTACTTC.